This TCR beta chain was identified in a study of vaccination and CD4 T cells after COVID-19. In the study overall: Six males and four females, two of them Hispanic, were enrolled as convalescents. Following dose two, a median around 69 days (range 14 to 241) passed before post-vaccine samples were taken.

Worth noting for this clonotype: Its antigen is not identified.

Points from the study as a whole: Convalescent patients had 304 of 307 vaccine-specific clones showing spike mono-reactivity.

TCRdb reprocessed the PCR reads via MiXCR and lists one record per CDR3 protein. Of over 15,000 distinct CDR3 sequences in the sample, approximately 71% were seen once. J gave up 9 bases and V 4 bases, and 8 bases lay outside the gene matches. Per the germline V gene, CDR1 is MNHNS and CDR2 is SASEGT. The CDR3 consists of 14 residues. The dates of positive PCR tests extended from March through December 2020 and came before the US Alpha, Beta and Delta variants. The starting material was CD4+ T cells from blood, obtained after SARS-CoV-2 vaccination. The genes are TRBV6-1 and TRBJ1-5; TRBD1 agrees at 8 bases. This TCR was sampled from a human donor who had recovered from COVID-19. The CDR3 here is CASSGTGSAAPQHF. CDR3 DNA: TGTGCCAGCAGTGGGACAGGGTCTGCGGCGCCCCAGCATTTT.